This T cell receptor beta chain was retrieved from a study of OX40 agonist ivuxolimab in advanced cancers. In the study overall: Every 2 weeks, patients received ivuxolimab intravenously, dosed at 0.01 to 10 mg/kg.

The protocol was immunoSEQ multiplex PCR, while the TCRdb copy is restricted to in-frame clones and leaves out a portion. In the table there are around 70,000 clones, 81% of which are singletons. This clone has a single count. What it binds is unknown. Findings and caveats of the study: Antigens targeted by the expanded peripheral T cells were not determined. More expanded clones were seen, on average, in CD8+ T cells than in CD4+. Low normalized T-cell clonal expansion was also seen in some nonresponders.

This TCR was sampled from an adult with an advanced solid tumor such as melanoma, head and neck, liver or kidney cancer. The sequencing used CD4+ or CD8+ T cells sorted from blood, collected in a trial of the OX40 agonist ivuxolimab.

The CDR3 DNA sequence: TGTGCCAGCAGCGAGTCGACAGGGACTAATGAAAAACTGTTTTTT. This codes for CASSESTGTNEKLFF. The rearrangement uses TRBV9 and TRBJ1-4; TRBD1 aligns across 7 bases. The CDR3 sequence is 15 residues long. The V and J ends lost 3 bases and 2 bases, in that order; junction bases with no gene match: 4. Germline V CDR1 and CDR2: SGDLS, YYNGEE.